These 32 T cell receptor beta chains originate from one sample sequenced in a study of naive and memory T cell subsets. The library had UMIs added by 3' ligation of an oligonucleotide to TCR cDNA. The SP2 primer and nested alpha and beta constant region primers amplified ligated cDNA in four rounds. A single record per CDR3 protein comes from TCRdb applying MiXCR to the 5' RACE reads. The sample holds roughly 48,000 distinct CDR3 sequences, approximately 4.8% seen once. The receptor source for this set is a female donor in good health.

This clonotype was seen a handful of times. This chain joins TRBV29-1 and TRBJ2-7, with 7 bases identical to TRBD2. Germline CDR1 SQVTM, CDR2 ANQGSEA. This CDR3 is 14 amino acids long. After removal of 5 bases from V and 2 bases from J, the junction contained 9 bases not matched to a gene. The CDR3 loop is CSVLVAGAAYEQYF. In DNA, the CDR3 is TGCAGCGTTCTTGTGGCGGGAGCGGCCTACGAGCAGTACTTC.

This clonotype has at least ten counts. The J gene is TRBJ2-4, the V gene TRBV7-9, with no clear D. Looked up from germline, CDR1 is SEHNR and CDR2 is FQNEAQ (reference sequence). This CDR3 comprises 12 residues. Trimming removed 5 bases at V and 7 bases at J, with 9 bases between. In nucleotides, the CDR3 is TGTGCCAGCAGCCGACAACAGAACATTCAGTACTTC. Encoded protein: CASSRQQNIQYF.

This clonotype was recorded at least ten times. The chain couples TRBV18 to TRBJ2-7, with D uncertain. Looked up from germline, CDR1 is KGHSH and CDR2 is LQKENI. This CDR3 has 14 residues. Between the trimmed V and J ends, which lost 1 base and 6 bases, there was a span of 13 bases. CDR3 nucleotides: TGTGCCAGCTCACCACGAAGACGGATTCTCGAGCAGTACTTC. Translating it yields CASSPRRRILEQYF.

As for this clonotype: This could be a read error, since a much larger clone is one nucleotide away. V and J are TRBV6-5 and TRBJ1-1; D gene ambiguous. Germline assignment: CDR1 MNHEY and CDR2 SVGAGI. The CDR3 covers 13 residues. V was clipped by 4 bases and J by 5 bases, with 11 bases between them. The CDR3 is CASSSTMPTEAFF. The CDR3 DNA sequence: TGTGCCAGCAGTTCCACGATGCCAACTGAAGCTTTCTTT.

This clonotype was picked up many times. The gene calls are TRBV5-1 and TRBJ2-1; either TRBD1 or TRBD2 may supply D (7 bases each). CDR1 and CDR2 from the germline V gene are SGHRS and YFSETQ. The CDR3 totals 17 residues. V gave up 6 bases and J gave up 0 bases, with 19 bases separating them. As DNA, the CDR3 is TGCGCCAGCAAAAGTTTCGACAGGGAGGGCTCCTACAATGAGCAGTTCTTC. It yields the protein CASKSFDREGSYNEQFF.

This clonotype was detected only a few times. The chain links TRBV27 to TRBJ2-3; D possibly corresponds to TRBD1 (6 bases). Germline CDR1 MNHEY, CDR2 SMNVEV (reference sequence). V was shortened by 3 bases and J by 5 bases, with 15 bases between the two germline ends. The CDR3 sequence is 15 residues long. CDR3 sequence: CASSFQTGRGDTQYF. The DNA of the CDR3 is TGTGCCAGCAGTTTCCAGACAGGCCGGGGAGATACGCAGTATTTT.

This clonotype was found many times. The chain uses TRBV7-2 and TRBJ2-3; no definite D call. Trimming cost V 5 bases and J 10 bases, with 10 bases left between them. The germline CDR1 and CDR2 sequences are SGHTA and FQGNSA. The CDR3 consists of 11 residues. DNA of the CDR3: TGTGCCAGCAGCCAGCAGATATCGCAGTATTTT. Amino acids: CASSQQISQYF.

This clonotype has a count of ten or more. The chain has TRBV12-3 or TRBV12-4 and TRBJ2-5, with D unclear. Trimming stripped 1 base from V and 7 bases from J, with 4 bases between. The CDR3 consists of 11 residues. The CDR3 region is CASSLVGTQYF. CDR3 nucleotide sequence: TGTGCCAGCAGTTTAGTTGGGACCCAGTACTTC.

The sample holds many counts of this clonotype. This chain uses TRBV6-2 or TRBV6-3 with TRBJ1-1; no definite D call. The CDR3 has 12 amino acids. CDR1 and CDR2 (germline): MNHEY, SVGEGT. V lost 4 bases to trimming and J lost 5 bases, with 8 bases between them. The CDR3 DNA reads TGTGCCAGCAGTTCGATAAGGACTGAAGCTTTCTTT. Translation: CASSSIRTEAFF.

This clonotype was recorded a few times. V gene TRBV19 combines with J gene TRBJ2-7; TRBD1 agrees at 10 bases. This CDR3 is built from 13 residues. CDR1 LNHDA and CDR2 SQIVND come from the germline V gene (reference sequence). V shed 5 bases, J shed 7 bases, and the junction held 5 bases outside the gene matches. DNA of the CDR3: TGTGCCAGTAGTCTCCTGGGACAGGGGGAGCAGTACTTC. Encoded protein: CASSLLGQGEQYF.

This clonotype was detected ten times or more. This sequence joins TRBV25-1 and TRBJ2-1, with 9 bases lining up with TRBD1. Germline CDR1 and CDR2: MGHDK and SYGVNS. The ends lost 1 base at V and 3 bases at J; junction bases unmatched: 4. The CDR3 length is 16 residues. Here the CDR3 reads CASSESGTGLYNEQFF. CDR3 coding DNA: TGTGCCAGCAGTGAATCGGGGACAGGGCTCTACAATGAGCAGTTCTTC.

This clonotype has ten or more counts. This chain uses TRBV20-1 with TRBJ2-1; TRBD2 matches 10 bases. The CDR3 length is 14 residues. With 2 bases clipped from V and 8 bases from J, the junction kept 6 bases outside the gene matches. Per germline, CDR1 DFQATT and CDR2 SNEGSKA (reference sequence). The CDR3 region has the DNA TGCAGTGCTAGAAGTCCGCTAGCGGGAGATGAGCAGTTCTTC. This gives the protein CSARSPLAGDEQFF.

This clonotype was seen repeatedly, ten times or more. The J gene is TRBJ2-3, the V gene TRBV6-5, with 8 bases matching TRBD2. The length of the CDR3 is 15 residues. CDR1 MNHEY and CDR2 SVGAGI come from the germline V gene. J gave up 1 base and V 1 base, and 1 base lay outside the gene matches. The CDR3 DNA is TGTGCCAGCAGTTACTTGACTAGCGGCACAGATACGCAGTATTTT. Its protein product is CASSYLTSGTDTQYF.

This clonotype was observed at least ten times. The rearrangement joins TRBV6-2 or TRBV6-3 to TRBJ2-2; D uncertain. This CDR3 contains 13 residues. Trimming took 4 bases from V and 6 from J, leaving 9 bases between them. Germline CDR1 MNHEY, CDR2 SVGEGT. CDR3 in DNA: TGTGCCAGCAGTTTAGATATTGCCGGGGAGCTGTTTTTT. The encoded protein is CASSLDIAGELFF.

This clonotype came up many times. Written as DNA, the CDR3 is TGCAGTGCTCGTACAACTCCGACTTTGCGGAGCTCCTACGAGCAGTACTTC. Its translation: CSARTTPTLRSSYEQYF. The chain employs TRBV20-1 and TRBJ2-7; no clear D gene. Germline V gene sequence: CDR1 DFQATT, CDR2 SNEGSKA (reference sequence). The CDR3 consists of 17 residues. The V and J ends lost 5 bases and 0 bases respectively, with 23 bases between them.

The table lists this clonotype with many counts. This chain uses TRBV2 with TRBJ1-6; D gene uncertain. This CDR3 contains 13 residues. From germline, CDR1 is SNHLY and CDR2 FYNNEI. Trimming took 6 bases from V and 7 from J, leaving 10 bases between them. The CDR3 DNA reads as TGTGCCAGCAGGCGGGAGATGAATTCACCCCTCCACTTT. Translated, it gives CASRREMNSPLHF.

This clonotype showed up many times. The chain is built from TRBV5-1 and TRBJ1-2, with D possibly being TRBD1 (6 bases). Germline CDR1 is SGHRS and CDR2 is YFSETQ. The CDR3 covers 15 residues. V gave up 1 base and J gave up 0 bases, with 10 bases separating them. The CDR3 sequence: CASSLNRDSNYGYTF. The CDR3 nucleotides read TGCGCCAGCAGCTTGAACAGGGATTCTAACTATGGCTACACCTTC.

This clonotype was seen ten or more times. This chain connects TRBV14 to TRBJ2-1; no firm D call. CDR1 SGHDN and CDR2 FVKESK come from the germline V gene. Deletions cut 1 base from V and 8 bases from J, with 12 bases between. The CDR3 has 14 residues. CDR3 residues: CASSQGRWLYEQFF. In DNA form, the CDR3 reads TGTGCCAGCAGCCAAGGCAGGTGGTTGTATGAGCAGTTCTTC. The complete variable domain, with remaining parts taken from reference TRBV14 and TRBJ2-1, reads EAGVTQFPSHSVIEKGQTVTLRCDPISGHDNLYWYRRVMGKEIKFLLHFVKESKQDESGMPNNRFLAERTGGTYSTLKVQPAELEDSGVYFCASSQGRWLYEQFFGPGTRLTVL.

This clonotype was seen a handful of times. DNA of the CDR3: TGTGCCAGCAGCCAAGAGGGACTAGCGGGAGCGGGACGGAATGAGCAGTTCTTC. This encodes CASSQEGLAGAGRNEQFF. J is TRBJ2-1 and V is TRBV14; TRBD2 agrees at 14 bases. Germline V gene lookup returns CDR1 SGHDN and CDR2 FVKESK. V lost 0 bases to trimming and J lost 7 bases; unmatched junction nucleotides: 8. The CDR3 spans 18 residues.

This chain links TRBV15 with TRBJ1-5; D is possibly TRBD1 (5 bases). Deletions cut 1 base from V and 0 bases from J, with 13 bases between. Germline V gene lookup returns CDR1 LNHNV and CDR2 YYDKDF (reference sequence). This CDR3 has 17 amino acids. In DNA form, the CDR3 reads TGTGCCACCAGCAGAGTGGACATGGACGATAGCAATCAGCCCCAGCATTTT. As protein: CATSRVDMDDSNQPQHF.

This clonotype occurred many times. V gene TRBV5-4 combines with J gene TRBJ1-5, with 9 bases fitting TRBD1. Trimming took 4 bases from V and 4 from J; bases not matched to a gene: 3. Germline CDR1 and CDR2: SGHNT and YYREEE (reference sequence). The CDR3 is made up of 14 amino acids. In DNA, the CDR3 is TGTGCCAGCAGCGAGGGACAGGGTAATCAGCCCCAGCATTTT. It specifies CASSEGQGNQPQHF.

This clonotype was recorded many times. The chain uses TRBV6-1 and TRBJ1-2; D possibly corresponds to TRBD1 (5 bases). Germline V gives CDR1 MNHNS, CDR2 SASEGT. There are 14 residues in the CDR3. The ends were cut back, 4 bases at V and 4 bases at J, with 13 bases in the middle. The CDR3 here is CASSVGGVGYGYTF. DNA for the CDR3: TGTGCCAGCAGTGTGGGGGGGGTCGGCTATGGCTACACCTTC.

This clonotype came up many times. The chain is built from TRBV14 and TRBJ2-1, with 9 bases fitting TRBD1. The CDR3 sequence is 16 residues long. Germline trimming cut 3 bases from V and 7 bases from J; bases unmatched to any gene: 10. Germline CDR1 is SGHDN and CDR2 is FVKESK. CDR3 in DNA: TGTGCCAGCAGCCACTATAACGGACAGGGGAAGAATGAGCAGTTCTTC. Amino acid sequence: CASSHYNGQGKNEQFF.

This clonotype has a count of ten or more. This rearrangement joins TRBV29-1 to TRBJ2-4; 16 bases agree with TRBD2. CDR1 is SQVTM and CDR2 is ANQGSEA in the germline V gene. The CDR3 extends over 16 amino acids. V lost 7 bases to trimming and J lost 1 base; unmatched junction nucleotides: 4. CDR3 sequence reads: CSAGTSGRGAKNIQYF. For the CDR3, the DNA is TGCAGCGCCGGGACTAGCGGGAGGGGTGCCAAAAACATTCAGTACTTC.

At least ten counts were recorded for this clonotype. The CDR3: CASSVVSPAYEQYF. The CDR3 bases are TGTGCCAGCAGCGTAGTGTCGCCGGCCTACGAGCAGTACTTC. The chain carries TRBV9 and TRBJ2-7; D not certain. This CDR3 is 14 amino acids long. Germline values: CDR1 SGDLS, CDR2 YYNGEE. V lost 0 bases and J 2 bases, leaving 9 bases between the germline ends.

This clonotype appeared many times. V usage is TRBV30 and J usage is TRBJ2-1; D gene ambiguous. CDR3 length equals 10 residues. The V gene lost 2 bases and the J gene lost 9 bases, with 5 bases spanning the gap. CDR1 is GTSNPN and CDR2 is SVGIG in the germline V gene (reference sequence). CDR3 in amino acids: CAWSIREQFF. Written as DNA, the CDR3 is TGTGCCTGGAGTATACGTGAGCAGTTCTTC.

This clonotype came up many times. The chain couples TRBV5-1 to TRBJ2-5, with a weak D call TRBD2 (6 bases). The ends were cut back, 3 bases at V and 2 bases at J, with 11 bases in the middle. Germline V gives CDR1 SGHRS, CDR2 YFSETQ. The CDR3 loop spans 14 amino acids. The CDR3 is CASSYGGPQETQYF. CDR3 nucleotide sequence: TGCGCCAGCAGCTACGGAGGGCCTCAAGAGACCCAGTACTTC.

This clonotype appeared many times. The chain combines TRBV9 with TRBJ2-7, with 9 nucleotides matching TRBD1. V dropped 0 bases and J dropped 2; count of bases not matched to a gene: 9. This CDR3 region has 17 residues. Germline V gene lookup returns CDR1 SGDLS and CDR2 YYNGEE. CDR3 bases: TGTGCCAGCAGCGTAGGGGACAGGGCCCCCACCCCCTACGAGCAGTACTTC. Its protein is CASSVGDRAPTPYEQYF.

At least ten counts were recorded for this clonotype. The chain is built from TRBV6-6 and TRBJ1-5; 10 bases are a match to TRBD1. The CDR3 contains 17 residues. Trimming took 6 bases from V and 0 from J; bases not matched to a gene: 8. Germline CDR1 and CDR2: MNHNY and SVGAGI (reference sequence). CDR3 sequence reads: CASSLGTGVDSNQPQHF. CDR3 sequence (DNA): TGTGCCAGCAGCCTAGGGACAGGGGTTGATAGCAATCAGCCCCAGCATTTT.

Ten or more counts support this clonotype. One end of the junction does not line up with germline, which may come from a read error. The chain's CDR3 is CASSPGLSYEQYF. In DNA form, the CDR3 reads TGTGCCAGCAGCCCGGGATTATCCTATGAGCAGTACTTC. This chain links TRBV7-9 with TRBJ2-7, with D maybe TRBD2 (5 bases). This CDR3 is built from 13 residues. The germline gives CDR1 SEHNR, CDR2 FQNEAQ (reference sequence).

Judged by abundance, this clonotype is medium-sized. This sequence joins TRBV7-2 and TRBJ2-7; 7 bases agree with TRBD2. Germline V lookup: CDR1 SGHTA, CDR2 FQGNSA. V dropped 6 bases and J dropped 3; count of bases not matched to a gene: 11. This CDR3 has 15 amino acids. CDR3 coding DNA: TGTGCCAGCAGTATAGACGGGACTACCGGCTACGAGCAGTACTTC. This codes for CASSIDGTTGYEQYF. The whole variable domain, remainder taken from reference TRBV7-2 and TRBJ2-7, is GAGVSQSPSNKVTEKGKDVELRCDPISGHTALYWYRQSLGQGLEFLIYFQGNSAPDKSGLPSDRFSAERTGGSVSTLTIQRTQQEDSAVYLCASSIDGTTGYEQYFGPGTRLTVT.

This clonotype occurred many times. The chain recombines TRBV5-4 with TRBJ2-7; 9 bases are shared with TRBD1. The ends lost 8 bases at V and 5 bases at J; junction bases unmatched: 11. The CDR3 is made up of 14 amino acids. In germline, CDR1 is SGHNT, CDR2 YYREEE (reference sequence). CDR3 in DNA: TGTGCCAGTCACAACCGGGACAGGGACGACGAGCAGTACTTC. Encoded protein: CASHNRDRDDEQYF. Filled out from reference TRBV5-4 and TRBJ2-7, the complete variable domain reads ETGVTQSPTHLIKTRGQQVTLRCSSQSGHNTVSWYQQALGQGPQFIFQYYREEENGRGNFPPRFSGLQFPNYSSELNVNALELDDSALYLCASHNRDRDDEQYFGPGTRLTVT.